The entry below gives a single T cell receptor (beta chain) sequence along with its context. Its target antigen remains unknown. Per-base qualities were not stored, and no clone one base away is much larger. These data come from a study of CD8+CD57+ T cells in acquired aplastic anemia (dated 2018 in TCRdb). Background on the whole study: DNA extracted from sorted CD4+ and CD8+ cells had a mean of roughly 3.4 ug, with a range of roughly 0.19 to 27.4 ug. What the research found in general, with its limitations: CD8+ Simpson's diversity did not differ significantly between patients and healthy controls (P=0.060). Although 25 to 30 CD8+ CDR3 sequences were shared by patients and controls, these sequences appeared highly expressed in patients and within the immunodominant clones of patients.

Genomic DNA served as template for TCR beta VDJ combination and CDR3 sequence profiling. TCR repertoire sequencing was run on an Illumina HiSeq 2000. In the source study's methods: TRBV/TRBJ rearrangement plots, CDR3 size and DJ length profiles, and Simpson's diversity index were used to assess repertoires. The most abundant DNA sequence in the deep sequencing data was taken as the immunodominant clone. CDR3 amino acid sequences were screened for sharing across subjects and were compared with published repertoires and the VDJdb database. TCRdb handled the public reads itself, with Q25 trimming in fastp and clone calling in MiXCR, and kept productive beta chains. Rows with a matching CDR3 protein are joined into one entry that keeps the most common DNA and genes. The V and J calls were determined by TCRdb, not by the authors. The sample yields 200,000 or so distinct CDR3 sequences; about three fifths were counted once. The top ten constitute approximately 44% of the sample.

In this study, sorted CD4+ and CD8+ T cells from the blood of healthy subjects and of severe aplastic anemia patients had their TCR repertoires deep-sequenced. Ficoll-Paque density gradient centrifugation was used to isolate peripheral blood mononuclear cells. Before DNA extraction, CD4+ and CD8+ T cells were sorted with FACS or magnetic beads. From the germline V gene, CDR1 is MGHDK and CDR2 is SYGVNS. V is cut back by 5 bases and J by 5 bases, with 7 bases in the junction unmatched. From the cysteine up to the phenylalanine, the CDR3 has a length of 15 residues. Only CDR3 DNA is held: 45 bases, read in frame from base 1.

Sequencing was performed on sorted CD4+, CD8+, or CD8+CD57+ T cells (not recorded which) from PBMCs. This TCR derives from a human donor with severe aplastic anemia or a healthy control (not recorded which). The chain was built from TRBV25-1 and TRBJ2-5; 11 nucleotides in the junction match TRBD2. The nucleotides read TGTGCCAGCAGTACGACTAGCGGGGCGGGGGAGACCCAGTACTTC. It translates as CASSTTSGAGETQYF.